This paragraph reports one T cell receptor (beta chain). This sample is drawn from a study of OX40 agonist ivuxolimab in advanced cancers. V was pared by 1 base and J by 2 bases, with 12 bases between. This CDR3 is 15 amino acids long. Per germline, CDR1 SGHNT and CDR2 YENEEA. Method: immunoSEQ multiplex PCR; TCRdb's copy keeps in-frame clones and lacks some. The sample consists of 25,000 to 35,000 clones, roughly 80% of them appearing once. The chain has TRBV11-3 and TRBJ2-7; a possible D gene is TRBD1 (5 bases). The sequencing used CD4+ or CD8+ T cells sorted from blood, collected in a trial of the OX40 agonist ivuxolimab. The origin of this receptor is an adult with an advanced solid tumor such as melanoma, head and neck, liver or kidney cancer. The CDR3 sequence is CASSLVIDSTYEQYF. CDR3 DNA sequence: TGTGCCAGCAGCTTAGTTATCGACAGCACCTACGAGCAGTACTTC. Together with reference TRBV11-3 and TRBJ2-7, the CDR3 gives the full variable domain: EAGVVQSPRYKIIEKKQPVAFWCNPISGHNTLYWYLQNLGQGPELLIRYENEEAVDDSQLPKDRFSAERLKGVDSTLKIQPAELGDSAVYLCASSLVIDSTYEQYFGPGTRLTVT.